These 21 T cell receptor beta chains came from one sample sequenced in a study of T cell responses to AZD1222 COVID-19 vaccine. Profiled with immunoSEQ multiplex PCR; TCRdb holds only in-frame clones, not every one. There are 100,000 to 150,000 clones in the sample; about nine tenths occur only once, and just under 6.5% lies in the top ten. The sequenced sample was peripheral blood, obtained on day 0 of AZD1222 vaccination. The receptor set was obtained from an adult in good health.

In DNA, the CDR3 is TGTGCCAGCTCACCAGGAATTTGGCTTTCCGAAGCTTTCTTT. Its translation: CASSPGIWLSEAFF. The chain combines TRBV18 with TRBJ1-1; D is unclear. The CDR3 extends over 14 amino acids. V was trimmed by 2 bases and J by 8 bases, leaving 15 bases between them. Germline lookup yields CDR1 KGHSH and CDR2 LQKENI.

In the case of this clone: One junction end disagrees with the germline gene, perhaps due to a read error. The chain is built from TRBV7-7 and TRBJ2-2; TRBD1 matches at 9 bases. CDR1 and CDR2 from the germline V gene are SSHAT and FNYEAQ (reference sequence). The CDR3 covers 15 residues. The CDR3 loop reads CASSSGTGISGELFF. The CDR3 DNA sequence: TGTGCTAGCAGCTCCGGGACAGGGATTTCCGGGGAGCTGTTTTTT. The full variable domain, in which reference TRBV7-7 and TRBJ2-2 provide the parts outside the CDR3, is GAGVSQSPRYKVTKRGQDVTLRCDPISSHATLYWYQQALGQGPEFLTYFNYEAQPDKSGLPSDRFSAERPEGSISTLTIQRTEQRDSAMYRCASSSGTGISGELFFGEGSRLTVL.

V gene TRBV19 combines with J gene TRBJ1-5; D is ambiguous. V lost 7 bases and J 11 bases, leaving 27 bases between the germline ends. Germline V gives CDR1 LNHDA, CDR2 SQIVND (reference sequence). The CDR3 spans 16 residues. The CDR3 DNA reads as TGTGCCAGTATTACCTCACCGGGCTCCCCCCTTTGGGCCCAGCATTTT. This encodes CASITSPGSPLWAQHF.

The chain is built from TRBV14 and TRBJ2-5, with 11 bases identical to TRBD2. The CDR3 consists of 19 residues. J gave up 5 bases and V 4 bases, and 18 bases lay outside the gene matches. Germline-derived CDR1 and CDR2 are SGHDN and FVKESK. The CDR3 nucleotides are TGTGCCAGCAGCCTTCGGTCTAGCGGGGGGCTCCAACGTTGGGAGACCCAGTACTTC. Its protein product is CASSLRSSGGLQRWETQYF.

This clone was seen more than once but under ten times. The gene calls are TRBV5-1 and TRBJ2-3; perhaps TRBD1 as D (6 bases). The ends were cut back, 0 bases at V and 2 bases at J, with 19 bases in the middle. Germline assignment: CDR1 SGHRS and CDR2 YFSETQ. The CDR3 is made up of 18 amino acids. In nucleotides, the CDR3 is TGCGCCAGCAGCTTGGCCTGGTCCAGGGGACGAACCACAGATACGCAGTATTTT. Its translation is CASSLAWSRGRTTDTQYF.

In DNA, the CDR3 is TGCAGCGTTGATCTACACGGAAGGAGCGAAGCTTTCTTT. It yields the protein CSVDLHGRSEAFF. V is TRBV29-1 and J is TRBJ1-1; D remains ambiguous. Germline loops: CDR1 SQVTM, CDR2 ANQGSEA. This CDR3 spans 13 amino acids. With 3 bases removed from V and 8 bases from J, the gap between germline ends came to 16 bases.

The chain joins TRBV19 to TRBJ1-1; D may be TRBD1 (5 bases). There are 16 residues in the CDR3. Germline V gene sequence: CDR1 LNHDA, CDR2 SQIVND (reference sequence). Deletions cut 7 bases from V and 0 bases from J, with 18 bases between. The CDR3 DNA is TGTGCCAGTATCCCCCTCGGGGGAAGCTTGAACACTGAAGCTTTCTTT. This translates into CASIPLGGSLNTEAFF.

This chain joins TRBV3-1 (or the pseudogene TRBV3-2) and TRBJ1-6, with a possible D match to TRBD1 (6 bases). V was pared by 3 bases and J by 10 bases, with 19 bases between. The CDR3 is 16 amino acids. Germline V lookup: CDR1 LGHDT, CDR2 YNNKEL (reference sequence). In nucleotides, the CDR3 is TGTGCCAGCAGCCAGACCCTCCAGGGGATGGGATCACCCCTCCACTTT. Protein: CASSQTLQGMGSPLHF.

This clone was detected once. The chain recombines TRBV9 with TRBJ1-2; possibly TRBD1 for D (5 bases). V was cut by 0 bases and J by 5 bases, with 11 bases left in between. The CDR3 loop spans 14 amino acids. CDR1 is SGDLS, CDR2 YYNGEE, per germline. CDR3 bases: TGTGCCAGCAGCGTAGGTGGGGGACGGTATGGCTACACCTTC. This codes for CASSVGGGRYGYTF. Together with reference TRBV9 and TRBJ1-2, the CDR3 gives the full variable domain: DSGVTQTPKHLITATGQRVTLRCSPRSGDLSVYWYQQSLDQGLQFLIQYYNGEERAKGNILERFSAQQFPDLHSELNLSSLELGDSALYFCASSVGGGRYGYTFGSGTRLTVV.

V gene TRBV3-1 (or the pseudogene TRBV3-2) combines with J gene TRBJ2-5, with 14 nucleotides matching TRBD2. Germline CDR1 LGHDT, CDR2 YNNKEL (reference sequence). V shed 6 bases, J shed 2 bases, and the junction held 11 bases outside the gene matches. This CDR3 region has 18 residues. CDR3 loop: CASSLGTSGGDRQETQYF. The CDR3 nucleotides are TGTGCCAGCAGTTTGGGGACTAGCGGGGGCGATCGGCAAGAGACCCAGTACTTC.

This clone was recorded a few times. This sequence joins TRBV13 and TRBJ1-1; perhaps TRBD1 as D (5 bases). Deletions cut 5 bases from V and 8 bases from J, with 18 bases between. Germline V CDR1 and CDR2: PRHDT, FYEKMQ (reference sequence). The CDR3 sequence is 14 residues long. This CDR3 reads CASSHPGPPGEAFF. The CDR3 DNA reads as TGTGCCAGCAGCCATCCGGGGCCCCCTGGGGAAGCTTTCTTT.

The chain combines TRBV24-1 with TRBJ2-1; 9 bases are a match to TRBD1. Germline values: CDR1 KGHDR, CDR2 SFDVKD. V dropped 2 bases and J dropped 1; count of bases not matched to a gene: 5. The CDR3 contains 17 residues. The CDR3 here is CATSDSRQGGSYNEQFF. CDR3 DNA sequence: TGTGCCACCAGTGATTCCCGACAGGGGGGATCCTACAATGAGCAGTTCTTC.

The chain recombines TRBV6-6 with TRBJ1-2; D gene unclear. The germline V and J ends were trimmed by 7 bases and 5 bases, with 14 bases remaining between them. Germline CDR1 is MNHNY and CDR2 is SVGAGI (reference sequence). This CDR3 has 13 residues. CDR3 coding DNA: TGTGCCAGCAAAGGGCAGGACGGGTATGGCTACACCTTC. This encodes CASKGQDGYGYTF.

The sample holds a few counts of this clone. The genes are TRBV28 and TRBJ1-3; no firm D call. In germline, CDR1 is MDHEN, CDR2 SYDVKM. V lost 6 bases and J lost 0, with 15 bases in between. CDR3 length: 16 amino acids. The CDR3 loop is CASSPGSSDSGNTIYF. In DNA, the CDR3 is TGTGCCAGCAGCCCGGGGAGTTCGGACTCTGGAAACACCATATATTTT.

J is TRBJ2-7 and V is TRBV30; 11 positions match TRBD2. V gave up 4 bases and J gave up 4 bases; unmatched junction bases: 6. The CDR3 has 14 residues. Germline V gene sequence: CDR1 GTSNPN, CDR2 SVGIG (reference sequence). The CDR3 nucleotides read TGTGCCTGGACCTTAGCGGGGGGGCCGTACGAGCAGTACTTC. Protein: CAWTLAGGPYEQYF. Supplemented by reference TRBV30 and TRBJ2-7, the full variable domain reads SQTIHQWPATLVQPVGSPLSLECTVEGTSNPNLYWYRQAAGRGLQLLFYSVGIGQISSEVPQNLSASRPQDRQFILSSKKLLLSDSGFYLCAWTLAGGPYEQYFGPGTRLTVT.

In DNA, the CDR3 is TGTGCCAGCGCCGAGACAGCATATGGTGGCTACACCTTC. It translates to CASAETAYGGYTF. This chain connects TRBV5-6 to TRBJ1-2, with D maybe TRBD1 (5 bases). Germline V CDR1 and CDR2: SGHDT, YYEEEE. CDR3 size: 13 residues. V was pared by 7 bases and J by 7 bases, with 17 bases between.

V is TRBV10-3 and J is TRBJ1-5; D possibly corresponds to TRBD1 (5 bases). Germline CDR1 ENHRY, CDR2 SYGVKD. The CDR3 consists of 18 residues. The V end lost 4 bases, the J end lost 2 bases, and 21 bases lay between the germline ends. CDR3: CAISGPRDGGMGNQPQHF. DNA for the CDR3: TGTGCCATCAGTGGGCCCAGAGATGGGGGAATGGGCAATCAGCCCCAGCATTTT.

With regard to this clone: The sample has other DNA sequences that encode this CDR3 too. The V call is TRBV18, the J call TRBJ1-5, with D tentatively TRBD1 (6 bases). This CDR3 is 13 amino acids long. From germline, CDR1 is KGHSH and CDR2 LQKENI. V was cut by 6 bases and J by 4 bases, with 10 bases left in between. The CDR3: CASSPTGNQPQHF. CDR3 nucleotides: TGTGCCAGCTCCCCCACAGGGAATCAGCCCCAGCATTTT.

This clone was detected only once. The CDR3 DNA reads TGTGCCACCCGGGATCCATATGGCTACACCTTC. It translates to CATRDPYGYTF. The rearrangement links TRBV6-5 to TRBJ1-2; D uncertain. The CDR3 is 11 amino acids. CDR1 is MNHEY and CDR2 is SVGAGI in the germline V gene. Trimming cost V 10 bases and J 5 bases, with 11 bases left between them.

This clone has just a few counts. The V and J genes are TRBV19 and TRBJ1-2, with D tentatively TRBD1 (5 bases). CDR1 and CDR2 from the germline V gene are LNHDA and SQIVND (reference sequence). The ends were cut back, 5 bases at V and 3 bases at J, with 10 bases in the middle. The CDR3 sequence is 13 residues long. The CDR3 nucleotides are TGTGCCAGTAGTCCAGGGTTCGACTATGGCTACACCTTC. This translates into CASSPGFDYGYTF. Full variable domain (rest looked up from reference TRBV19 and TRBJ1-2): DGGITQSPKYLFRKEGQNVTLSCEQNLNHDAMYWYRQDPGQGLRLIYYSQIVNDFQKGDIAEGYSVSREKKESFPLTVTSAQKNPTAFYLCASSPGFDYGYTFGSGTRLTVV.

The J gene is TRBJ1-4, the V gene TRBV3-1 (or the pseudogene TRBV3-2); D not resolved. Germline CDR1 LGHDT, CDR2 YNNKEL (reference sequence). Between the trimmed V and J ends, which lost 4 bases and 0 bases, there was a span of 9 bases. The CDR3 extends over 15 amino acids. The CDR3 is CASSPRVSTNEKLFF. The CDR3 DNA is TGTGCCAGCAGCCCAAGGGTTTCAACTAATGAAAAACTGTTTTTT.